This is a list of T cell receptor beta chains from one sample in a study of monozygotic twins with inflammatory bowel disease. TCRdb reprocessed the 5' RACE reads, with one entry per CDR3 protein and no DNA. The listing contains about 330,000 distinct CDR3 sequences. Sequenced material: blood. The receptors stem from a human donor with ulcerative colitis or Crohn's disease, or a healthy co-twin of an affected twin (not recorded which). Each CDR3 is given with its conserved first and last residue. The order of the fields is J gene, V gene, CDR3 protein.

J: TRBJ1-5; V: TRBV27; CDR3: CASGSSNQPQHF
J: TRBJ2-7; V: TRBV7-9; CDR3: CASSLATSYEQYF
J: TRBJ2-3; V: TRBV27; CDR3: CASSLASGGAEDTQYF
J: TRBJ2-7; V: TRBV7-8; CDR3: CASSPGRDSFYEQYF
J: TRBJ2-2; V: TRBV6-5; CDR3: CASSYSTLRRIPNTGELFF
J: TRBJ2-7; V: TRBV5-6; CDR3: CASSLRGGTSYEQYF
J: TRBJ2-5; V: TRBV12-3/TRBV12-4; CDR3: CASSRRLAGGMKETQYF
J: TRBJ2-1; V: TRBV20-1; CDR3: CSANAGTGDNEQFF
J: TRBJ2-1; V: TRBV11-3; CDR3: CASSSAVGVVNEQFF
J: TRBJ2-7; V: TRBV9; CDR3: CASSPHDTSYEQYF
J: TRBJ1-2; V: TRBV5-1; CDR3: CASSLVGPRGYTF
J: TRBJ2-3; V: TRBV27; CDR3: CASESAGGSTDTQYF
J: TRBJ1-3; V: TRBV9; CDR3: CASSPLGLGAIGGNTIYF
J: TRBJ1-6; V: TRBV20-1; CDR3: CSLRRTKNSPLHF
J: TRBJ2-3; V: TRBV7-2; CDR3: CASSLADTQYF
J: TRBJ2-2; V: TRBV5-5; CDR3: CASSFGSGITGELFF
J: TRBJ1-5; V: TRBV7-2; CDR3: CASSSPGTEARWPQHF
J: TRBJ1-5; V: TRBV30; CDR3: CAWNPPGSQPQHF
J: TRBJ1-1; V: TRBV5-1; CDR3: CASSSRTGGMNTEAFF
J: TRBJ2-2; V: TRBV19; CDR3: CASSIGRQGATTGELFF
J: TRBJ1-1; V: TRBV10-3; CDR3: CAIWPGQMNTEAFF
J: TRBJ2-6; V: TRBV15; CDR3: CATRTGQGSSGANVLTF
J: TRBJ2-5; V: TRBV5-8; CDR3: CASSLEGAMRETQYF
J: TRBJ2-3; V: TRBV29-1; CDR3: CSVDLAGSTDTQYF
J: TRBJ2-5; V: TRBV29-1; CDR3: CSYELDRGQGTQYF
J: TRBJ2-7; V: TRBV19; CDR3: CASSGVTFYEQYF
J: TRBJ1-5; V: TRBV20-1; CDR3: CSARTGGYQPQHF
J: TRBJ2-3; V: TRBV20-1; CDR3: CSANLAGKSDTQYF
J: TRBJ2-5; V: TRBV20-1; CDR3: CSAREAISSTETQYF
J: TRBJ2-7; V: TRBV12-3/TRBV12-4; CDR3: CASSPISGGTTFYEQYF
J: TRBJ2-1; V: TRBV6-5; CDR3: CASSSGTSDNYNEQFF
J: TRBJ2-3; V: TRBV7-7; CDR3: CASSLEAAWDTQYF
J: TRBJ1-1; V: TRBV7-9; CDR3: CASSHSGTEAFF
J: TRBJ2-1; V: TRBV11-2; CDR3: CASRLDSLYNEQFF